These 15 T cell receptor beta chains originate from one sample sequenced in a study of blood T cell repertoires in COVID-19. TCRdb's table, derived via immunoSEQ multiplex PCR, lists solely in-frame clones and lacks some. Altogether around 300,000 clones are present, 80% to 95% being singletons, with the ten largest covering 6% to 7%. Sequencing input: peripheral blood. The source is a woman aged 25 to 39 with COVID-19, enrolled during active disease.

The J gene is TRBJ1-1, the V gene TRBV3-1 (or the pseudogene TRBV3-2), with 7 positions matching TRBD1. Germline V gene data show CDR1 as LGHDT and CDR2 as YNNKEL (reference sequence). With V trimmed by 4 bases and J by 4 bases, 6 bases remained unmatched. The CDR3 covers 14 residues. The CDR3 nucleotides are TGTGCCAGCAGCCTATCAGGGGGGTCCACTGAAGCTTTCTTT. Amino acid sequence: CASSLSGGSTEAFF.

The CDR3 DNA reads TGTGCCAGCAGCAGGACAGGGGGCATCCCCTACGAGCAGTACTTC. This encodes CASSRTGGIPYEQYF. The V and J genes are TRBV7-8 and TRBJ2-7, with 11 bases fitting TRBD1. The CDR3 is 15 residues long. Germline assignment: CDR1 SGHVS and CDR2 FQNEAQ. With 5 bases clipped from V and 2 bases from J, the junction kept 5 bases outside the gene matches.

The V call is TRBV6-6, the J call TRBJ2-2; no clear D. CDR1 and CDR2 from the germline V gene are MNHNY and SVGAGI (reference sequence). CDR3 length equals 14 residues. Trimming stripped 7 bases from V and 3 bases from J, with 12 bases between. The chain's CDR3 is CASKVASYTGELFF. DNA for the CDR3: TGTGCCAGCAAAGTGGCCTCTTACACCGGGGAGCTGTTTTTT.

The chain carries TRBV7-9 and TRBJ1-2, with a possible D match to TRBD1 (6 bases). The germline V gene encodes CDR1 SEHNR and CDR2 FQNEAQ (reference sequence). The CDR3 is 15 amino acids. V was trimmed by 5 bases and J by 4 bases, leaving 17 bases between them. The CDR3 DNA reads as TGTGCCAGCAGCGGCATTACAGGGAATCGCTATGGCTACACCTTC. Its translation: CASSGITGNRYGYTF. Full variable domain (rest looked up from reference TRBV7-9 and TRBJ1-2): DTGVSQNPRHKITKRGQNVTFRCDPISEHNRLYWYRQTLGQGPEFLTYFQNEAQLEKSRLLSDRFSAERPKGSFSTLEIQRTEQGDSAMYLCASSGITGNRYGYTFGSGTRLTVV.

The rearrangement uses TRBV9 and TRBJ1-3; D might be TRBD1 (5 bases). The CDR3 is made up of 16 amino acids. The germline V gene encodes CDR1 SGDLS and CDR2 YYNGEE. Trimming cost V 0 bases and J 0 bases, with 10 bases left between them. The CDR3, as DNA: TGTGCCAGCAGCGTAGGGCAGGGCTCCTCTGGAAACACCATATATTTT. Protein sequence: CASSVGQGSSGNTIYF.

The chain couples TRBV10-3 to TRBJ2-3, with a tentative D call TRBD2 (5 bases). This CDR3 contains 15 residues. Trimming removed 0 bases from V and 2 bases from J, with 9 bases in between. Germline V gene lookup returns CDR1 ENHRY and CDR2 SYGVKD. The CDR3 is CAISESRLATDTQYF. CDR3 bases: TGTGCCATCAGTGAGTCGAGGCTAGCCACAGATACGCAGTATTTT.

This clone was counted a few times. The chain links TRBV30 to TRBJ1-2; tentatively, D is TRBD1 (5 bases). V lost 1 base to trimming and J lost 8 bases, with 14 bases between them. Looked up from germline, CDR1 is GTSNPN and CDR2 is SVGIG (reference sequence). The CDR3 consists of 13 residues. CDR3 DNA: TGTGCCTGGAGTGGGGGCGCTCTCGGGGGCTACACCTTC. Encoded protein: CAWSGGALGGYTF.

The chain recombines TRBV7-2 with TRBJ1-2; 8 nucleotides match TRBD1. The CDR3 has 17 amino acids. Per germline, CDR1 SGHTA and CDR2 FQGNSA. V shed 0 bases, J shed 4 bases, and the junction held 10 bases outside the gene matches. CDR3 DNA sequence: TGTGCCAGCAGCTTAGCAGGGGGCAGGGGGCAGAGCTATGGCTACACCTTC. It encodes CASSLAGGRGQSYGYTF.

The chain couples TRBV29-1 to TRBJ2-7, with D possibly matching TRBD2 (5 bases). This CDR3 is 15 amino acids long. V lost 6 bases and J lost 6, with 24 bases in between. Germline CDR1 and CDR2: SQVTM and ANQGSEA. In nucleotides, the CDR3 is TGCAGCGTCAGGACGGAGGCTTCCGCGTCCGCCGAGCAGTACTTC. Protein: CSVRTEASASAEQYF.

The chain combines TRBV19 with TRBJ2-7; no firm D call. The V and J ends lost 4 bases and 2 bases respectively, with 6 bases between them. Germline lookup yields CDR1 LNHDA and CDR2 SQIVND (reference sequence). The CDR3 is made up of 12 amino acids. CDR3 sequence: CASSTNTYEQYF. The CDR3 region has the DNA TGTGCCAGTAGTACCAACACCTACGAGCAGTACTTC.

The chain combines TRBV28 with TRBJ1-5; D may be TRBD1 (5 bases). V dropped 4 bases and J dropped 6 bases, with 22 bases sitting between them. Germline lookup yields CDR1 MDHEN and CDR2 SYDVKM. The CDR3 is 17 amino acids. CDR3 nucleotides: TGTGCCAGCAGTTCCTCGTTTGGGCGTAGGGGCGGTCAGCCCCAGCATTTT. It codes for CASSSSFGRRGGQPQHF.

V usage is TRBV6-6 and J usage is TRBJ1-1; TRBD1 matches at 8 bases. Germline CDR1 MNHNY, CDR2 SVGAGI (reference sequence). The J segment lost 1 base and the V segment lost 5 bases, leaving 9 bases of the junction unmatched. The CDR3 sequence is 16 residues long. The CDR3, as DNA: TGTGCCAGCAGTCGTGGACAGGGTGGGCCGAACACTGAAGCTTTCTTT. Encoded protein: CASSRGQGGPNTEAFF.

The chain recombines TRBV19 with TRBJ1-2, with D hard to call. From germline, CDR1 is LNHDA and CDR2 SQIVND (reference sequence). CDR3 length: 13 residues. The V end was cut by 2 bases, the J end by 3 bases, with 7 bases between. The CDR3: CASSIQRDYGYTF. The CDR3 DNA sequence: TGTGCCAGTAGTATACAGAGGGACTATGGCTACACCTTC.

The J gene is TRBJ2-6, the V gene TRBV9, with a tentative D call TRBD1 (5 bases). The CDR3 spans 18 residues. Trimming took 0 bases from V and 0 from J, leaving 13 bases between them. Per germline, CDR1 SGDLS and CDR2 YYNGEE. CDR3 protein: CASSVGARVDSGANVLTF. DNA of the CDR3: TGTGCCAGCAGCGTAGGAGCCAGGGTTGACTCTGGGGCCAACGTCCTGACTTTC. Variable domain in full (rest from reference TRBV9 and TRBJ2-6): DSGVTQTPKHLITATGQRVTLRCSPRSGDLSVYWYQQSLDQGLQFLIQYYNGEERAKGNILERFSAQQFPDLHSELNLSSLELGDSALYFCASSVGARVDSGANVLTFGAGSRLTVL.

This chain connects TRBV9 to TRBJ2-3; D uncertain. With 0 bases removed from V and 0 bases from J, the gap between germline ends came to 14 bases. The CDR3 totals 17 residues. Per the germline V gene, CDR1 is SGDLS and CDR2 is YYNGEE. DNA for the CDR3: TGTGCCAGCAGCGTAGGCAAACGGAGATTTAGCACAGATACGCAGTATTTT. Residues: CASSVGKRRFSTDTQYF.